These 20 T cell receptor beta chains were all obtained from the same sample, sequenced in a study of blood T cell repertoires in COVID-19. Sequencing used immunoSEQ multiplex PCR; TCRdb keeps in-frame clones, though not all of them. Here the sample spans about 270,000 clones, just over 90% being singletons. The source material was PBMCs or T cells enriched from blood (not recorded which). These receptor sequences come from a middle-aged woman with acute COVID-19.

The chain employs TRBV11-3 and TRBJ2-2; maybe TRBD1 (6 bases). The germline V and J ends were trimmed by 1 base and 7 bases, with 7 bases remaining between them. The CDR3 sequence is 13 residues long. Germline V gene sequence: CDR1 SGHNT, CDR2 YENEEA. The CDR3 coding sequence is TGTGCCAGCAGCTTAGGAGGGGGCGGGGAGCTGTTTTTT. It encodes CASSLGGGGELFF. The full variable domain, in which reference TRBV11-3 and TRBJ2-2 provide the parts outside the CDR3, is EAGVVQSPRYKIIEKKQPVAFWCNPISGHNTLYWYLQNLGQGPELLIRYENEEAVDDSQLPKDRFSAERLKGVDSTLKIQPAELGDSAVYLCASSLGGGGELFFGEGSRLTVL.

The chain combines TRBV5-1 with TRBJ2-7, with 8 bases lining up with TRBD2. The CDR3 spans 16 residues. The V gene end was trimmed by 5 bases and the J gene end by 0 bases; junction bases not matched to a gene: 10. Looked up from germline, CDR1 is SGHRS and CDR2 is YFSETQ. CDR3 sequence reads: CASSTSSGRSSYEQYF. The DNA of the CDR3 is TGCGCCAGCAGTACTTCTAGCGGGCGAAGCTCCTACGAGCAGTACTTC. The entire variable domain, with the rest obtained from reference TRBV5-1 and TRBJ2-7, is as follows: KAGVTQTPRYLIKTRGQQVTLSCSPISGHRSVSWYQQTPGQGLQFLFEYFSETQRNKGNFPGRFSGRQFSNSRSEMNVSTLELGDSALYLCASSTSSGRSSYEQYFGPGTRLTVT.

The chain recombines TRBV4-1 with TRBJ1-2, with D perhaps TRBD1 (5 bases). Trimming pared 3 bases from V and 7 bases from J, leaving 12 bases between. The length of the CDR3 is 13 residues. Germline V gene data show CDR1 as MGHRA and CDR2 as YSYEKL. This chain's CDR3 is CASSQTPQGGYTF. CDR3 coding DNA: TGCGCCAGCAGCCAGACCCCTCAGGGTGGCTACACCTTC.

The chain employs TRBV28 and TRBJ2-7; the D gene is possibly TRBD1 (6 bases). The germline gives CDR1 MDHEN, CDR2 SYDVKM. With 5 bases removed from V and 7 bases from J, the gap between germline ends came to 18 bases. This CDR3 has 14 residues. CDR3 coding DNA: TGTGCCAGCAGTCTCCGGCAGGGGAGCCTTGAGCAGTACTTC. It translates to CASSLRQGSLEQYF.

The chain has TRBV28 and TRBJ1-2; 8 bases are shared with TRBD1. The CDR3 is 17 residues long. Germline loops: CDR1 MDHEN, CDR2 SYDVKM. V lost 4 bases and J lost 1; bases outside the gene matches: 11. The CDR3 reads CASSSPQGARGNYGYTF. CDR3 coding DNA: TGTGCCAGCAGTTCCCCTCAGGGGGCGCGGGGTAACTATGGCTACACCTTC.

This clone was counted between two and nine times. The chain links TRBV28 to TRBJ2-1; tentative D call: TRBD2 (5 bases). Germline lookup yields CDR1 MDHEN and CDR2 SYDVKM. V lost 8 bases and J lost 1, with 15 bases in between. The CDR3 totals 15 residues. CDR3 sequence reads: CASLGLVRSYNEQFF. CDR3 bases: TGTGCCAGCCTCGGACTTGTACGGTCCTACAATGAGCAGTTCTTC.

Only a few counts were recorded for this clone. V usage is TRBV2 and J usage is TRBJ1-2, with 9 bases that match TRBD1. Germline values: CDR1 SNHLY, CDR2 FYNNEI. The CDR3 consists of 13 residues. The V and J ends lost 2 bases and 8 bases, in that order; junction bases with no gene match: 3. CDR3 sequence (DNA): TGTGCCAGCAGTGAAACAGGGGGCCGGGGCTACACCTTC. Translating gives CASSETGGRGYTF.

The chain is built from TRBV18 and TRBJ1-5, with 11 bases identical to TRBD1. CDR3 length: 15 amino acids. Trimming took 5 bases from V and 11 from J; bases not matched to a gene: 11. Germline values: CDR1 KGHSH, CDR2 LQKENI. Here the CDR3 reads CASSSGTGGVGAQHF. In DNA, the CDR3 is TGTGCCAGCTCATCCGGGACAGGGGGGGTGGGGGCCCAGCATTTT.

In DNA form, the CDR3 reads TGTGCCTCGTTGACAGGGGGCAGATATGGCTACACCTTC. This sequence encodes CASLTGGRYGYTF. This chain joins TRBV30 and TRBJ1-2, with 10 bases lining up with TRBD1. Trimming took 7 bases from V and 5 from J; bases not matched to a gene: 7. CDR3 length: 13 residues. The V gene's germline CDR1 is GTSNPN and CDR2 SVGIG (reference sequence).

Of note for this clone: Distinct nucleotide sequences in the sample also encode this CDR3. This chain uses TRBV19 with TRBJ1-2, with D maybe TRBD1 (6 bases). This CDR3 contains 13 residues. Trimming took 5 bases from V and 1 from J, leaving 8 bases between them. Germline V gives CDR1 LNHDA, CDR2 SQIVND (reference sequence). This chain's CDR3 is CASSFRGNYGYTF. For the CDR3, the DNA is TGTGCCAGTAGTTTCAGGGGTAACTATGGCTACACCTTC.

The chain carries TRBV2 and TRBJ1-2; possibly TRBD1 for D (6 bases). The germline V and J ends were trimmed by 5 bases and 5 bases, with 9 bases remaining between them. Germline V gives CDR1 SNHLY, CDR2 FYNNEI. The length of the CDR3 is 12 residues. CDR3 loop: CASSTGLYGYTF. Here the CDR3 DNA reads TGTGCCAGCAGTACAGGGCTTTATGGCTACACCTTC. The full variable domain, in which reference TRBV2 and TRBJ1-2 provide the parts outside the CDR3, is EPEVTQTPSHQVTQMGQEVILRCVPISNHLYFYWYRQILGQKVEFLVSFYNNEISEKSEIFDDQFSVERPDGSNFTLKIRSTKLEDSAMYFCASSTGLYGYTFGSGTRLTVV.

The V call is TRBV30, the J call TRBJ2-3, with a weak D call TRBD2 (6 bases). V was clipped by 1 base and J by 6 bases, with 11 bases between them. This CDR3 contains 13 residues. CDR1 is GTSNPN and CDR2 is SVGIG in the germline V gene (reference sequence). CDR3 amino acids: CAWSASVMDTQYF. As DNA, the CDR3 is TGTGCCTGGAGTGCTAGCGTAATGGATACGCAGTATTTT.

The chain has TRBV11-2 and TRBJ2-7, with TRBD2 as a possible D gene (6 bases). Per germline, CDR1 SGHAT and CDR2 FQNNGV. The CDR3 is made up of 16 amino acids. V lost 5 bases and J 1 base, leaving 18 bases between the germline ends. The CDR3 here is CASSHRGTPSSYEQYF. The CDR3, as DNA: TGTGCCAGCAGCCACCGAGGGACTCCCAGTTCCTACGAGCAGTACTTC.

V usage is TRBV5-1 and J usage is TRBJ1-1, with 7 bases fitting TRBD1. The CDR3 is 15 amino acids. The V segment lost 3 bases and the J segment 1 base; nucleotides outside the gene matches: 6. Germline CDR1 and CDR2: SGHRS and YFSETQ. This CDR3 reads CASSSQGSGNTEAFF. The CDR3 DNA is TGCGCCAGCAGCTCACAGGGGTCGGGGAACACTGAAGCTTTCTTT.

This clone was picked up one time. In nucleotides, the CDR3 is TGTGCCAGCAGCCTCAGGGGACAGGCGAACACTGAAGCTTTCTTT. It yields the protein CASSLRGQANTEAFF. The rearrangement joins TRBV7-2 to TRBJ1-1, with TRBD1 matching 8 bases. Germline CDR1 SGHTA, CDR2 FQGNSA. The CDR3 loop spans 15 amino acids. The junction had 6 bases not matched to a gene; V was cut back by 5 bases and J by 1 base. Full variable domain (rest looked up from reference TRBV7-2 and TRBJ1-1): GAGVSQSPSNKVTEKGKDVELRCDPISGHTALYWYRQSLGQGLEFLIYFQGNSAPDKSGLPSDRFSAERTGGSVSTLTIQRTQQEDSAVYLCASSLRGQANTEAFFGQGTRLTVV.

CDR3 protein: CASGFSGGPTDTQYF. The CDR3 nucleotides read TGTGCCAGCGGATTTAGCGGGGGCCCCACAGATACGCAGTATTTT. The rearrangement joins TRBV5-6 to TRBJ2-3; 9 bases fit TRBD2. Germline lookup yields CDR1 SGHDT and CDR2 YYEEEE. V was clipped by 7 bases and J by 2 bases; unmatched bases: 8. The CDR3 totals 15 residues.

This clone was counted a single time. The gene calls are TRBV14 and TRBJ2-6; maybe TRBD1 (6 bases). V was trimmed by 2 bases and J by 0 bases, leaving 11 bases between them. Germline values: CDR1 SGHDN, CDR2 FVKESK. The CDR3 contains 17 residues. The CDR3 loop is CASSQRQVSSGANVLTF. The CDR3 coding sequence is TGTGCCAGCAGCCAACGACAGGTCAGCTCTGGGGCCAACGTCCTGACTTTC.

The rearrangement uses TRBV5-1 and TRBJ2-1; TRBD1 matches 9 bases. The CDR3 sequence is 15 residues long. Trimming took 5 bases from V and 3 from J; bases not matched to a gene: 6. From germline, CDR1 is SGHRS and CDR2 YFSETQ. The CDR3 DNA is TGCGCCAGCAGGCCCACAGGGGGCGGCTACAATGAGCAGTTCTTC. It translates to CASRPTGGGYNEQFF.

The V and J genes are TRBV7-2 and TRBJ2-3; D perhaps matches TRBD2 (6 bases). The CDR3 loop spans 15 amino acids. The germline CDR1 and CDR2 sequences are SGHTA and FQGNSA. V dropped 4 bases and J dropped 0 bases, with 11 bases sitting between them. This CDR3 is CASSSRGTSTDTQYF. CDR3 DNA: TGTGCCAGCAGCTCACGAGGGACTAGCACAGATACGCAGTATTTT.

The chain carries TRBV9 and TRBJ2-2, with D unclear. The germline V and J ends were trimmed by 3 bases and 1 base, with 4 bases remaining between them. This CDR3 is built from 13 residues. The germline V gene encodes CDR1 SGDLS and CDR2 YYNGEE. The CDR3 sequence: CASSGENTGELFF. The CDR3 nucleotides read TGTGCCAGCAGCGGCGAGAACACCGGGGAGCTGTTTTTT.